This TCR beta chain was identified in a study of blood T cell repertoires in COVID-19. Study-wide context: The cDNA or gDNA used as material had been derived from T cells, B-cell-depleted T cells, or PBMCs.

Germline V gene sequence: CDR1 SGHRS, CDR2 YFSETQ. Germline trimming cut 5 bases from V and 6 bases from J; bases unmatched to any gene: 9. CDR3 length equals 14 residues. Measured with immunoSEQ multiplex PCR; TCRdb has only the in-frame clones, and not every one. The data show tens of thousands of clones, around four fifths seen once. Input material: peripheral blood. This clonotype originated in a man between 65 and 85 years old with acute or convalescent COVID-19. The chain combines TRBV5-1 with TRBJ1-1; 8 nucleotides align to TRBD1. The CDR3: CASRSGGLFSEAFF. The CDR3 region has the DNA TGCGCCAGCAGATCAGGGGGCCTGTTTTCTGAAGCTTTCTTT.